This T cell receptor beta chain was retrieved from a study of cytomegalovirus exposure and HLA in healthy donors. Overall study results and limits: The authors later linked a missense DCLRE1C variant to TCR beta V- and J-gene trimming.

With respect to this clone: Its matching antigen is unknown.

This CDR3 is 11 amino acids long. V lost 9 bases and J lost 9; bases outside the gene matches: 5. Per the germline V gene, CDR1 is MNHEY and CDR2 is SVGAGI. In the PCR, 60 Vbeta and 13 Jbeta primers were used. Assay: immunoSEQ multiplex PCR; the TCRdb copy retains only in-frame clones and omits some. The repertoire consists of 75,000 to 90,000 clones, with 70% to 85% occurring once and the leading ten covering around 15%. Sequencing input: PBMCs. This sequence joins TRBV6-5 and TRBJ2-1; 7 positions match TRBD1. This TCR was recovered from a human donor in good health. The CDR3, as DNA: TGTGCCAGTGCACAGGGGTCTGAGCAGTTCTTC. Protein: CASAQGSEQFF.